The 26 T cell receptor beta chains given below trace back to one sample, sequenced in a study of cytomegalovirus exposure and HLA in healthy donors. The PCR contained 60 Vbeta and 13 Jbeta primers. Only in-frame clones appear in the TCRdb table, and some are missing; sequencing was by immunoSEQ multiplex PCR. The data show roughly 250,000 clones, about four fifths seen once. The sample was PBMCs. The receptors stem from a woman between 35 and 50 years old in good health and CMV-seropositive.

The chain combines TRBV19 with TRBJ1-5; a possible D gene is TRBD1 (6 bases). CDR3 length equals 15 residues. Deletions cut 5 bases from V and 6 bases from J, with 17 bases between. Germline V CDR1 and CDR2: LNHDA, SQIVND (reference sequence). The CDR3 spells CASSVQGEPGQPQHF. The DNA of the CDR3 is TGTGCCAGTAGTGTACAGGGTGAACCGGGTCAGCCCCAGCATTTT. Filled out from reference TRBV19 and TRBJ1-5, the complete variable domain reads DGGITQSPKYLFRKEGQNVTLSCEQNLNHDAMYWYRQDPGQGLRLIYYSQIVNDFQKGDIAEGYSVSREKKESFPLTVTSAQKNPTAFYLCASSVQGEPGQPQHFGDGTRLSIL.

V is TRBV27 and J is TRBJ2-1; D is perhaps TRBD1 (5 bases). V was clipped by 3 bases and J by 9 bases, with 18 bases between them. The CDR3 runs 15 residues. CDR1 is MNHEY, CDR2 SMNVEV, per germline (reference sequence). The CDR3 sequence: CASSFGMASGFEQFF. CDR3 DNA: TGTGCCAGCAGTTTTGGGATGGCTTCAGGGTTTGAGCAGTTCTTC.

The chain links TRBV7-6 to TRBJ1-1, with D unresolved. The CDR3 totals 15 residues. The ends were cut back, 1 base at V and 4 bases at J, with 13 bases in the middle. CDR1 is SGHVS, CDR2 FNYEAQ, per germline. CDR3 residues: CASSLEAEGLTEAFF. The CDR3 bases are TGTGCCAGCAGCTTAGAGGCAGAGGGTCTCACTGAAGCTTTCTTT.

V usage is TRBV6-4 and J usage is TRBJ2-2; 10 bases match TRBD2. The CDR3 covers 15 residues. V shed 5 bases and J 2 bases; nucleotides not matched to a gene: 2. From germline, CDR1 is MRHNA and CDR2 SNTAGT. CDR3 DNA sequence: TGTGCCAGCAGTCCTAGCGGGAGTAACACCGGGGAGCTGTTTTTT. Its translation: CASSPSGSNTGELFF.

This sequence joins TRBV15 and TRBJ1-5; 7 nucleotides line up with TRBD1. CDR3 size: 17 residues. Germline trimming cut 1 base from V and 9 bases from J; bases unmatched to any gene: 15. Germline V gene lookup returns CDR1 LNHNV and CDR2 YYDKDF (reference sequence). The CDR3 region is CATSRVTTQGRPRPQHF. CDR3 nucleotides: TGTGCCACCAGCAGAGTAACGACACAGGGGCGTCCCCGGCCCCAGCATTTT.

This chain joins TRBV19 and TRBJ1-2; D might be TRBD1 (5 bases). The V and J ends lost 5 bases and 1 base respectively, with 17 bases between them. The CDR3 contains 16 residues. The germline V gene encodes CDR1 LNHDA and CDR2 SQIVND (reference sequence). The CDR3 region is CASSSFDSRHNYGYTF. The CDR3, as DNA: TGTGCCAGTAGTTCGTTCGACAGTCGACATAACTATGGCTACACCTTC.

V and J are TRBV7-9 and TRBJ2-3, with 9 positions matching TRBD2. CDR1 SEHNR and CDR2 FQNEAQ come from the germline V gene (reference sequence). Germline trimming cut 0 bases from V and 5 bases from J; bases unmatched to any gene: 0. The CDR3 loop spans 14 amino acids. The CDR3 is CASSLASGGDTQYF. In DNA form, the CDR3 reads TGTGCCAGCAGCTTAGCTAGCGGGGGAGATACGCAGTATTTT.

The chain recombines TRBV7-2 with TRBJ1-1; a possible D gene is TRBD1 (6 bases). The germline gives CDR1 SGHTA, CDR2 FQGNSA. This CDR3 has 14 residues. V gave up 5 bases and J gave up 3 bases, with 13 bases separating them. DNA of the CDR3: TGTGCCAGCAGCAATCGACAGGTATACACTGAAGCTTTCTTT. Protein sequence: CASSNRQVYTEAFF.

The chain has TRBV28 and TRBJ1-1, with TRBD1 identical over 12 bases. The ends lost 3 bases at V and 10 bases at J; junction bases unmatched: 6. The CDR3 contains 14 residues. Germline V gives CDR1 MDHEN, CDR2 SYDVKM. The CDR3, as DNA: TGTGCCAGCAGTTTCGGGACAGGGGGCGCTTTAGCTTTCTTT. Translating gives CASSFGTGGALAFF.

The CDR3 here is CASSPGTDYEPQHF. The CDR3 DNA is TGTGCCAGCTCACCCGGGACAGATTATGAGCCCCAGCATTTT. The chain links TRBV18 to TRBJ1-5, with 7 bases aligning to TRBD1. The germline gives CDR1 KGHSH, CDR2 LQKENI. This CDR3 region has 14 residues. Trimming took 3 bases from V and 8 from J; bases not matched to a gene: 7.

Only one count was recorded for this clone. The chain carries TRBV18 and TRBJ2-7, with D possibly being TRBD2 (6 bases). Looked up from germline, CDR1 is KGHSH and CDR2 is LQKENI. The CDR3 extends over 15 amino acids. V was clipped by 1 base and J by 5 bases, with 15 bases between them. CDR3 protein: CASSPLTGGGNEQYF. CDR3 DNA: TGTGCCAGCTCACCACTAACCGGGGGTGGCAACGAGCAGTACTTC.

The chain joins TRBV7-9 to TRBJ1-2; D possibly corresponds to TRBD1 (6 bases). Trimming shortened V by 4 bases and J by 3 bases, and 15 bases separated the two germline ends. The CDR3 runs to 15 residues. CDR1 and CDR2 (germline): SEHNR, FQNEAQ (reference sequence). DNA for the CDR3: TGTGCCAGCAGCTCCTCAGGGGTCCCATACTATGGCTACACCTTC. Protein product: CASSSSGVPYYGYTF.

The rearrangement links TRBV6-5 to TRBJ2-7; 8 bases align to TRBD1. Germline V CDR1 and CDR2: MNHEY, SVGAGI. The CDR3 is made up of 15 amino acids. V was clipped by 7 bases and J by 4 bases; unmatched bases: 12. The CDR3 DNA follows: TGTGCCAGCAAAAACGCCGGGACAGGATCTTACGAGCAGTACTTC. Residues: CASKNAGTGSYEQYF.

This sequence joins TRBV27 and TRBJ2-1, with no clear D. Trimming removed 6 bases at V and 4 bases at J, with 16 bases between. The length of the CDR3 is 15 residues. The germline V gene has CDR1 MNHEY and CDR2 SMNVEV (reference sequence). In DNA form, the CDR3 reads TGTGCCAGCAGCCGCGATCATAAGTGGTACAATGAGCAGTTCTTC. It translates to CASSRDHKWYNEQFF.

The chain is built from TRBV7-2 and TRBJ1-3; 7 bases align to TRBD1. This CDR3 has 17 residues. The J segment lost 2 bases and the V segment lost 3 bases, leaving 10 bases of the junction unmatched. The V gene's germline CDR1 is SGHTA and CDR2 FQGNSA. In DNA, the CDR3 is TGTGCCAGCAGCTTGGGACAGTTTGGCATCGCTGGAAACACCATATATTTT. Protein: CASSLGQFGIAGNTIYF.

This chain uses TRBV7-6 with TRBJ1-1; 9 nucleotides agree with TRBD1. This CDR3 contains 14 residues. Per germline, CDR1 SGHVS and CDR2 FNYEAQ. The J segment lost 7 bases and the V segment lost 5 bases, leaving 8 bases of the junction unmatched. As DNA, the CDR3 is TGTGCCAGCAGCCCGCGACAGGGGGACGTTGAAGCTTTCTTT. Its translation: CASSPRQGDVEAFF.

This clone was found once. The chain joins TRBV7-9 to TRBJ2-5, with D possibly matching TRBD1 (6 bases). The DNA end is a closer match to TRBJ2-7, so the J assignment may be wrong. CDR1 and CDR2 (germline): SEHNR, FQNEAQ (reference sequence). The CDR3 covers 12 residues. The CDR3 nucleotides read TGTGCCAGCAGCTCACAGGGCTACGAGCAGTACTTC. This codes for CASSSQGYEQYF.

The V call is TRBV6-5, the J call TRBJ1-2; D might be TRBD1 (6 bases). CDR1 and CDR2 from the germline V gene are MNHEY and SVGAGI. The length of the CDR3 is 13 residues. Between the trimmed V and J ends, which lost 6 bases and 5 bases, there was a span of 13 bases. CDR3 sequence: CASRLGQSYGYTF. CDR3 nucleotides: TGTGCCAGCAGGCTCGGACAGTCGTATGGCTACACCTTC.

CDR3 in amino acids: CASSTGGQETQYF. CDR3 DNA sequence: TGTGCCAGCAGCACCGGGGGGCAAGAGACCCAGTACTTC. This chain joins TRBV6-5 and TRBJ2-5; 7 bases fit TRBD2. CDR1 MNHEY and CDR2 SVGAGI come from the germline V gene. The CDR3 loop spans 13 amino acids. The V and J ends lost 6 bases and 2 bases, in that order; junction bases with no gene match: 3.

The CDR3 here is CASSEELAGGTDTQYF. The CDR3 nucleotides read TGTGCCAGCAGTGAAGAATTAGCGGGAGGGACAGATACGCAGTATTTT. V usage is TRBV6-1 and J usage is TRBJ2-3; 11 nucleotides line up with TRBD2. The CDR3 contains 16 residues. Trimming took 1 base from V and 3 from J; bases not matched to a gene: 3. The germline V gene has CDR1 MNHNS and CDR2 SASEGT.

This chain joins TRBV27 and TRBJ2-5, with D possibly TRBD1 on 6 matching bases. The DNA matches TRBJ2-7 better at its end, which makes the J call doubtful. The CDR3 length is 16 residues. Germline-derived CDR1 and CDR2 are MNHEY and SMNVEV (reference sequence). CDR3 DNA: TGTGCCAGCAGTTTAATAGGGGGAGATGGGATCAACGAGCAGTACTTC. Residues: CASSLIGGDGINEQYF.

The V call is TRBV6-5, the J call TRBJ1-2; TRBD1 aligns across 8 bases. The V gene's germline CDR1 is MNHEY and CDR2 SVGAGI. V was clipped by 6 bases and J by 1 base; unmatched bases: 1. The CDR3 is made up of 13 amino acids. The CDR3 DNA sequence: TGTGCCAGCAGGGGACAGGTTAACTATGGCTACACCTTC. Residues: CASRGQVNYGYTF.

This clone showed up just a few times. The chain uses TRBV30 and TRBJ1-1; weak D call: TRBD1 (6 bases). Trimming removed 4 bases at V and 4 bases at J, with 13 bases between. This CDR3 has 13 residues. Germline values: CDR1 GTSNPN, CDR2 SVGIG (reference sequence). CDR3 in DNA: TGTGCCTGGAACCCAGGGGTTGTCACTGAAGCTTTCTTT. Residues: CAWNPGVVTEAFF.

DNA of the CDR3: TGTGCCAGCAGCTTAGGCGGTGTTCCCTACGAGCAGTACTTC. Its protein is CASSLGGVPYEQYF. V is TRBV11-3 and J is TRBJ2-7; D is unresolved. The germline V and J ends were trimmed by 1 base and 2 bases, with 9 bases remaining between them. Germline V gives CDR1 SGHNT, CDR2 YENEEA. This CDR3 contains 14 residues. The full variable domain, its missing parts supplied by reference TRBV11-3 and TRBJ2-7, is EAGVVQSPRYKIIEKKQPVAFWCNPISGHNTLYWYLQNLGQGPELLIRYENEEAVDDSQLPKDRFSAERLKGVDSTLKIQPAELGDSAVYLCASSLGGVPYEQYFGPGTRLTVT.

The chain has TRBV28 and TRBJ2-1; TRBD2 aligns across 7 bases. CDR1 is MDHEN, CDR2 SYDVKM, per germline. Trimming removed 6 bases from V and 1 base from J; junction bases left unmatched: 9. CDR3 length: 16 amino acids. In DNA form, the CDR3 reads TGTGCCAGCAGCTTTGGACTAGACCTATCCTACAATGAGCAGTTCTTC. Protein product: CASSFGLDLSYNEQFF.

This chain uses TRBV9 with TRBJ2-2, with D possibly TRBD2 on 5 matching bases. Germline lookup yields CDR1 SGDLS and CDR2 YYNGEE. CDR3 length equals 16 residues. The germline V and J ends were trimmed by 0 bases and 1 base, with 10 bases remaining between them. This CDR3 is CASSVGARGNTGELFF. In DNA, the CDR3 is TGTGCCAGCAGCGTAGGAGCTCGGGGGAACACCGGGGAGCTGTTTTTT.